This TCR beta chain is drawn from a study of siplizumab effects on memory and regulatory T cells. Overall study results and limits: Memory T cells appeared less diverse than naive cells, which seemed to contribute substantially to alloresponse. Left unconfirmed was the suppressive function of proliferating Tregs from siplizumab cultures. Siplizumab significantly lowered the alloreactive sequences that could be traced to unstimulated CD4+ memory cells.

Germline V CDR1 and CDR2: SGHTS, YDEGEE. Trimming left V 4 bases short and J 2 bases short, with 12 bases between. This CDR3 spans 15 amino acids. Assay: immunoSEQ multiplex PCR; the TCRdb copy retains only in-frame clones and omits some. The data hold under 130,000 clones, with 85% to 95% observed a single time. Points on this clone: Its specificity is not known.

Sequencing was done on a sample of CD4+ T cells sorted from blood. The receptor comes from a human donor in good health. The chain uses TRBV5-8 and TRBJ2-2; D remains ambiguous. The CDR3 loop is CASSQVNSNTGELFF. CDR3 in DNA: TGTGCCAGCAGCCAGGTGAACAGCAACACCGGGGAGCTGTTTTTT.